Listed below are T cell receptor beta chains from one sample, sequenced in a study of human T cells and chemical hapten exposure. MiXCR, run by TCRdb on the RACE reads, gives a single entry per CDR3 protein. The sample lists under 100,000 distinct CDR3 sequences; around 10% were seen once. Specimen: whole blood, collected in connection with sensitization to the hapten diphenylcyclopropenone (DPC). Receptors were obtained from a woman aged 40 to 50 with alopecia areata. Some clones in this sample may be carry-over from other donors' samples. Both conserved end residues are part of each CDR3. The order of the fields is V gene, CDR3 protein.

>TRBV9
CASSVRVSYNEQFF
>TRBV25-1
CASSARDRAGTEAFF
>TRBV30
CAGTGGSGYGYTF
>TRBV27
CASSLRQGYEQYF
>TRBV3-1
CASSQGRRSSGNTIYF
>TRBV4-3
CASSQSGSSYNEQFF
>TRBV5-1
CASSPSQGASGELFF
>TRBV29-1
CSVDRSYQETQYF
>TRBV5-4
CASSSGAGALAFF
>TRBV20-1
CSATGPGRPEAFF
>TRBV30
CAWSPGRNYGYTF
>TRBV20-1
CSAQDGVRQPQHF
>TRBV3-1
CASSAVWGPDQPQHF
>TRBV10-1
CASSPSGGNQETQYF
>TRBV10-3
CAISGATGGLNNEQFF
>TRBV5-4
CASSGEGTEAFF
>TRBV6-1
CASSDRYSNQPQHF
>TRBV7-9
CASSFGLQNEQFF
>TRBV6-2/TRBV6-3
CASGLAKNIQYF
>TRBV12-3/TRBV12-4
CASSPRMGPMDQPQHF
>TRBV3-1
CASSQKKTGVGTEAFF
>TRBV18
CASSPTGVDLHF
>TRBV20-1
CSAPGSRSSYNEQFF
>TRBV11-2
CASSPLAPSSYNEQFF
>TRBV29-1
CSVDGIPGGPYGYTF
>TRBV4-2
CASSRTGQTNEKLFF
>TRBV29-1
CSSKGVAAGELFF
>TRBV27
CASSLAGASTDTQYF
>TRBV30
CAWSSSLGVGQPQHF
>TRBV10-3
CAISADFNSPLHF
>TRBV7-9
CASSLVSGSTDTQYF
>TRBV12-2
CASRPRGKAKNIQYF
>TRBV5-4
CASSSGEPPNNEQFF
>TRBV29-1
CSAGQGTEAFF
>TRBV12-3/TRBV12-4
CASSWSRGNQPQHF
>TRBV6-2/TRBV6-3
CASSSTTGTEAFF
>TRBV4-2
CASSLLGPRDEQYF
>TRBV25-1
CASSDLGDTGEEKETQYF
>TRBV30
CAWRNGGPNTGELFF
>TRBV29-1
CSVEGESGANVLTF
>TRBV10-2
CASTESGAPNEKLFF
>TRBV18
CASSPPNRVGEQYF
>TRBV20-1
CSARDGTGGDTGELFF